This T cell receptor (beta chain) was documented in a study of T cells expressing NK-cell markers. Study background: Investigators obtained TCR beta repertoires from sorted CD3+CD56+NKG2C+, CD3+CD56+NKG2C- and CD3+CD56-NKG2C+ T cells. Sequenced donors, eight in total, included seven who were HCMV-seropositive and one who was seronegative.

General observations from the study: Of CD8+ T cells, about 1.0-8% belonged to dominant NKG2C+ clonotypes in 5 or 6 donors. The same clonotypes also predominated in the CD3+CD56-NKG2C+ fraction of several donors.

TCRdb processed the 5' RACE reads again and assigns one entry to each CDR3 protein, with no DNA. Listed are about 460,000 distinct CDR3 sequences; approximately 1.4% falls within the top ten. To note about this clonotype: Antigen unknown.

Germline CDR1 and CDR2: SQVTM and ANQGSEA. The CDR3 runs 12 residues. This TCR was sampled from a woman aged 50 to 65 in good health. Input material: blood T cells: a sorted CD56 or NKG2C T cell subset, CD4+ or CD8+ T cells, or bulk PBMC T cells (not recorded which). V gene TRBV29-1 combines with J gene TRBJ2-4; lacking DNA, the TRBD2 call made by TCRdb goes unchecked. CDR3: CSVELPAGIQYF. Based on the CDR3 plus reference TRBV29-1 and TRBJ2-4, the full variable domain is SAVISQKPSRDICQRGTSLTIQCQVDSQVTMMFWYRQQPGQSLTLIATANQGSEATYESGFVIDKFPISRPNLTFSTLTVSNMSPEDSSIYLCSVELPAGIQYFGAGTRLSVL.